The clone carrying this T cell receptor (beta chain) was detected ten times or more. The CDR3 runs to 20 residues. Germline V gene sequence: CDR1 SNHLY, CDR2 FYNNEI. With V trimmed by 1 base and J by 0 bases, 10 bases remained unmatched. The data were obtained in a study of T cell repertoires in cytomegalovirus infection. TCRdb re-derived calls from the reads in MiXCR, one entry per CDR3 protein. The data contain fewer than 550,000 distinct CDR3 sequences, approximately 15% of them singletons. Sequenced sample: CD8+ T cells from PBMCs. The chain couples TRBV2 to TRBJ2-1; TRBD2 aligns across 12 bases. The TCR originated in a human donor in good health (CMV status not recorded). Some clones in this sample may be carry-over from other donors' samples. CDR3 protein: CASSEERLAGGGFSYNEQFF. The DNA for the CDR3 is TGTGCCAGCAGTGAAGAAAGGCTAGCGGGAGGGGGTTTCTCCTACAATGAGCAGTTCTTC.